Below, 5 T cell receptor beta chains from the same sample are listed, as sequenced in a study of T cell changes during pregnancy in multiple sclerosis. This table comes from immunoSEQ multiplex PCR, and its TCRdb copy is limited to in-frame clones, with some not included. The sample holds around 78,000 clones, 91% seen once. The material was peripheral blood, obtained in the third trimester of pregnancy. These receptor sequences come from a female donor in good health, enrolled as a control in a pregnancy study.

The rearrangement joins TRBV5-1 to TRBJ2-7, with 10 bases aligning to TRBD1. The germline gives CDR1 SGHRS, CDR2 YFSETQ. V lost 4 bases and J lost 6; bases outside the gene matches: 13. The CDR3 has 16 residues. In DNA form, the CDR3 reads TGCGCCAGCAGCGGAGTACCGGGGGACAGGGGCTCCGAGCAGTACTTC. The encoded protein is CASSGVPGDRGSEQYF.

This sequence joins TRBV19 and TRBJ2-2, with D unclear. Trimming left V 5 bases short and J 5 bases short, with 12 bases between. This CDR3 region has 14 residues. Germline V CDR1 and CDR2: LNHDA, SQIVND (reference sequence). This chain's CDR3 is CASSVRGLTGELFF. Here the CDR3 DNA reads TGTGCCAGTAGTGTCCGAGGCCTGACCGGGGAGCTGTTTTTT. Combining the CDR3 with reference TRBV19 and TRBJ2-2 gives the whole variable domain DGGITQSPKYLFRKEGQNVTLSCEQNLNHDAMYWYRQDPGQGLRLIYYSQIVNDFQKGDIAEGYSVSREKKESFPLTVTSAQKNPTAFYLCASSVRGLTGELFFGEGSRLTVL.

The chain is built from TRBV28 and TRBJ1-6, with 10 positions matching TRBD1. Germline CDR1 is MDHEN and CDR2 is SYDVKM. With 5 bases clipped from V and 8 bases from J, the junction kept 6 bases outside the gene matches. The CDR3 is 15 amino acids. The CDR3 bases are TGTGCCAGCAGTACCTTGGGGACAGGGGATTCACCCCTCCACTTT. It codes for CASSTLGTGDSPLHF.

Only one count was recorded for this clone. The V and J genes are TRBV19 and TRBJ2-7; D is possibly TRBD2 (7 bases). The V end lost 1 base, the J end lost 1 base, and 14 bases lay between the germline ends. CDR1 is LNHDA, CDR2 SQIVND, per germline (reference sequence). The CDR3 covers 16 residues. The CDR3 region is CASSIGGAAGSYEQYF. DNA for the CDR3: TGTGCCAGTAGTATAGGGGGGGCAGCGGGATCCTACGAGCAGTACTTC.

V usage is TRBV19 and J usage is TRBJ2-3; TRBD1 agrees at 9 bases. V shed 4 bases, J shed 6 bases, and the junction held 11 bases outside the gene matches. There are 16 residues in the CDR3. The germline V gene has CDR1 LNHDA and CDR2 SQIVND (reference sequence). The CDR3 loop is CASSTASGTGWDTQYF. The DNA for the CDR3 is TGTGCCAGTAGTACCGCGAGTGGGACAGGGTGGGATACGCAGTATTTT.